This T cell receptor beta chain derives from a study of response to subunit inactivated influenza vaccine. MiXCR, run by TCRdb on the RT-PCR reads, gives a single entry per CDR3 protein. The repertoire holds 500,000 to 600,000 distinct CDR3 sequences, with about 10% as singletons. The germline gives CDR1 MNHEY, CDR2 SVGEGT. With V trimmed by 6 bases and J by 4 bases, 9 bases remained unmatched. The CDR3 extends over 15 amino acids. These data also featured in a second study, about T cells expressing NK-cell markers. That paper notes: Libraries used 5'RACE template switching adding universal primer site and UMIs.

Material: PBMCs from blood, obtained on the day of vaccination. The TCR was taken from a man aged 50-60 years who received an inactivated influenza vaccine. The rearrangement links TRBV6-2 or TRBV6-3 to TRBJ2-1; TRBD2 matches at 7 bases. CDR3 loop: CASSPWASGYNEQFF. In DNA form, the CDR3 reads TGTGCCAGCAGCCCCTGGGCTAGCGGTTACAATGAGCAGTTCTTC.